This TCR beta chain was observed in a study of blood T cell repertoires in COVID-19 (dated by TCRdb to about 2020). Some background on the complete study: Samples from collaborators originated in the United States, Italy and Spain and spanned both the acute and convalescent phases of COVID-19. The material from the prospective study consisted of cDNA or gDNA derived from T cells, B-cell-depleted T cells, or PBMCs. The repertoires were made available in a free public database intended to serve as a resource for research on the immune response to SARS-CoV-2. Samples came from the ongoing ImmuneRACE study (first 160 participants) plus 1,254 subjects from 6 global collaborators. Where available, HLA class I and class II types were taken from metadata supplied by the sample provider and were not determined by assay-based typing. The dataset comprised deeply sampled blood TCRbeta repertoires from subjects exposed to, actively infected with, or recovered from COVID-19. A de-identified subject ID, COVID-19 status, age in years and sex were almost always included in the sample metadata.

The paper as a whole reports these results and caveats: The amount of clinical and demographic metadata varied by source and participant and was provided uncurated.

Comments on this clone: Its cognate antigen has yet to be identified. No clone much larger than this one lies a single base away; base qualities are absent.

In the prospective study, participants were roughly 18 to 100 years old, resided in fewer than 25 geographic areas of the United States, and were enrolled through a virtual design. Cohort assignment in the prospective study relied on participant-reported clinical history from a screening survey and a study questionnaire. In the prospective study, whole blood, serum and a nasopharyngeal or oropharyngeal swab were collected from each participant by mobile phlebotomists. Additional blood draws and questionnaires over an approximately two-month period could optionally be provided by prospective study participants. Before DNA extraction, prospective study blood samples were shipped either frozen or at room temperature. The immunoSEQ Assay, a bias-controlled multiplex PCR, was used to amplify TCRbeta CDR3 regions from genomic DNA. Per the authors' processing: Within the assay, amplification of reference gene primers was used to estimate how many nucleated cells each sample contained. Sequence reads were collapsed and filtered to measure the absolute abundance of every unique TCRbeta CDR3 rearrangement. For each sample, productive Simpson clonality was calculated by taking the square root of Simpson's diversity index across productive rearrangements. This immuneACCESS table, as held by TCRdb, lists in-frame sequences with V and J called but not all clones. Of the missing ones, under half trace to an unresolved V gene in checked studies; the others have no known cause. The V and J calls and clone size come from that table; D and trimming were worked out from the DNA. This sample has about 170,000 clones in its table, and approximately 82% of those were observed once. Less than 4.5% of the sample is in the top ten clones.

The CDR3, from cysteine to phenylalanine, totals 16 residues. Only the CDR3 portion is preserved as DNA: 48 bases, with reading frame beginning at the first base. The V end gives up 5 bases and the J end 4 bases, leaving 8 bases in the junction not matched to a gene. From a lookup of the germline V gene, CDR1 and CDR2 are SGHTA and FQGTGA. The origin of this receptor is a woman aged 50 to 65 in a cohort exposed to, infected with or recovered from COVID-19 (not recorded which). The V and J segments used are TRBV7-3 and TRBJ2-3, and TRBD1 matches 11 of the central bases. Sequencing used PBMCs or T cells enriched from blood (not recorded which). The base sequence is TGTGCCAGCAGCCCCGGGACAGGGGGTCGGGCAGATACGCAGTATTTT. The encoded protein is CASSPGTGGRADTQYF.